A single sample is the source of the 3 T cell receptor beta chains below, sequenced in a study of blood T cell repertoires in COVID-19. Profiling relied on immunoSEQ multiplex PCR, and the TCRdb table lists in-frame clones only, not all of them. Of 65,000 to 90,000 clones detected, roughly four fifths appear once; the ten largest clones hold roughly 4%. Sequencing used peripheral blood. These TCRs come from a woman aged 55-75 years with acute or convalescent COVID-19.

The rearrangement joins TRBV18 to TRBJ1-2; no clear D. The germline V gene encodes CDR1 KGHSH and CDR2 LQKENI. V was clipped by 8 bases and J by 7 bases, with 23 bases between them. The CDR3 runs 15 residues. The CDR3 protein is CASLRGQEWGSGYTF. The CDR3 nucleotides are TGTGCCAGCCTCCGGGGTCAGGAATGGGGAAGTGGCTACACCTTC.

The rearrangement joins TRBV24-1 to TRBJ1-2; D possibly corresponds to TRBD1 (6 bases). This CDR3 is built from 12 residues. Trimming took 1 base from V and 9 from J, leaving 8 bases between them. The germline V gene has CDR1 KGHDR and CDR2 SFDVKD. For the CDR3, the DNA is TGTGCCACCAGTGATTTCAGGGGCCGCTACACCTTC. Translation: CATSDFRGRYTF.

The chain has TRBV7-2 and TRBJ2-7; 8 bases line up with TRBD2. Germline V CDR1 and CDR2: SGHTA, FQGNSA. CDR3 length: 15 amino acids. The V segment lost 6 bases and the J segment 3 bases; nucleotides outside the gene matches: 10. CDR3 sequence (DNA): TGTGCCAGCAGACTCGGCGGGAGGTCCTTCTACGAGCAGTACTTC. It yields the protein CASRLGGRSFYEQYF.